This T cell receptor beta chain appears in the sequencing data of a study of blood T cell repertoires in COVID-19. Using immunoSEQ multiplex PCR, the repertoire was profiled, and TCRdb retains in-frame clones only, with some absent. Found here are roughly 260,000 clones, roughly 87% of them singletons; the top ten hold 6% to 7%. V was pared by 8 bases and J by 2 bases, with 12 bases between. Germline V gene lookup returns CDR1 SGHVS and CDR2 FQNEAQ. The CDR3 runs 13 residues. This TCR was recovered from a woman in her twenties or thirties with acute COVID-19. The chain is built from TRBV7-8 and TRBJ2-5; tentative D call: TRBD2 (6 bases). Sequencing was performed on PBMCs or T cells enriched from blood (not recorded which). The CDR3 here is CASGGVQQETQYF. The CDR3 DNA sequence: TGTGCCAGCGGAGGGGTCCAGCAAGAGACCCAGTACTTC. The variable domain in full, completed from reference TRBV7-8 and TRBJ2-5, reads GAGVSQSPRYKVAKRGQDVALRCDPISGHVSLFWYQQALGQGPEFLTYFQNEAQLDKSGLPSDRFFAERPEGSVSTLKIQRTQQEDSAVYLCASGGVQQETQYFGPGTRLLVL.